Below are 16 T cell receptor beta chains sequenced from a single sample in a study of blood T cell repertoires in COVID-19. Generated by immunoSEQ multiplex PCR, the TCRdb table keeps only in-frame clones and is missing some. The table shows about 190,000 clones, with around 80% occurring only once. Sequenced: peripheral blood. The receptors originated from a human donor in a cohort sampled during active COVID-19.

The chain recombines TRBV28 with TRBJ1-2; 7 nucleotides align to TRBD1. With 6 bases clipped from V and 6 bases from J, the junction kept 7 bases outside the gene matches. Germline V CDR1 and CDR2: MDHEN, SYDVKM. The CDR3 is 13 amino acids. The CDR3, as DNA: TGTGCCAGCAGGCAGACAGGGCTGGATGGCTACACCTTC. Translating gives CASRQTGLDGYTF.

This rearrangement joins TRBV5-1 to TRBJ2-5; a weak D match, TRBD2 (5 bases). Germline lookup yields CDR1 SGHRS and CDR2 YFSETQ. V lost 4 bases, J lost 4 bases, and 11 bases lay in between. This CDR3 is built from 13 residues. In DNA form, the CDR3 reads TGCGCCAGCAGCGTGAGGAGCGGAGAGACCCAGTACTTC. Amino acid sequence: CASSVRSGETQYF.

The chain carries TRBV7-2 and TRBJ2-7; D possibly corresponds to TRBD2 (6 bases). Germline CDR1 reads SGHTA; CDR2 reads FQGNSA. The CDR3 spans 14 residues. V was pared by 5 bases and J by 2 bases, with 13 bases between. CDR3 residues: CASSRLSGPYEQYV. CDR3 bases: TGTGCCAGCAGCAGACTTAGCGGCCCCTACGAGCAGTACGTC.

The rearrangement links TRBV5-1 to TRBJ2-5, with a weak D call TRBD1 (5 bases). CDR1 SGHRS and CDR2 YFSETQ come from the germline V gene. CDR3 size: 14 residues. Trimming left V 0 bases short and J 5 bases short, with 11 bases between. For the CDR3, the DNA is TGCGCCAGCAGCTTGGTTGTAGGGGATGAGACCCAGTACTTC. Its protein is CASSLVVGDETQYF.

The table lists this clone with a count of one. The V and J genes are TRBV6-5 and TRBJ2-3; D remains ambiguous. The germline V and J ends were trimmed by 2 bases and 2 bases, with 8 bases remaining between them. Per the germline V gene, CDR1 is MNHEY and CDR2 is SVGAGI. The CDR3 extends over 14 amino acids. The CDR3 DNA reads as TGTGCCAGCAGTTACGGGCAGATCACAGATACGCAGTATTTT. Its protein is CASSYGQITDTQYF.

The chain is built from TRBV27 and TRBJ2-5; D ambiguous. The CDR3 is 16 amino acids. V shed 0 bases and J shed 2 bases, with 13 bases lying between them. The germline gives CDR1 MNHEY, CDR2 SMNVEV (reference sequence). The DNA for the CDR3 is TGTGCCAGCAGTTTATCGAGTTCCGCGGTACAAGAGACCCAGTACTTC. It codes for CASSLSSSAVQETQYF.

This chain uses TRBV3-1 (or the pseudogene TRBV3-2) with TRBJ2-2; D is possibly TRBD2 (5 bases). CDR1 and CDR2 (germline): LGHDT, YNNKEL (reference sequence). V lost 0 bases to trimming and J lost 4 bases, with 9 bases between them. The CDR3 spans 15 residues. Here the CDR3 DNA reads TGTGCCAGCAGCCAAGATCATCGGGGCACCGGGGAGCTGTTTTTT. Protein: CASSQDHRGTGELFF.

The rearrangement joins TRBV7-6 to TRBJ2-1, with 9 bases lining up with TRBD2. Germline V gives CDR1 SGHVS, CDR2 FNYEAQ. Losses at the gene ends were 2 bases for V and 8 bases for J; bases not matched to a gene: 10. The CDR3 runs to 16 residues. CDR3 loop: CASSLTASGMWDEQFF. CDR3 nucleotides: TGTGCCAGCAGCTTAACCGCTAGCGGGATGTGGGATGAGCAGTTCTTC.

The genes are TRBV30 and TRBJ2-7; TRBD2 matches 7 bases. Germline loops: CDR1 GTSNPN, CDR2 SVGIG (reference sequence). The J segment lost 1 base and the V segment lost 0 bases, leaving 3 bases of the junction unmatched. The CDR3 totals 14 residues. CDR3: CAWSVGGGSYEQYV. CDR3 DNA sequence: TGTGCCTGGAGTGTTGGGGGGGGTTCCTACGAGCAGTACGTC.

The chain combines TRBV19 with TRBJ1-6; no firm D call. This CDR3 comprises 13 residues. The germline CDR1 and CDR2 sequences are LNHDA and SQIVND (reference sequence). V lost 3 bases and J lost 7, with 7 bases in between. The CDR3 sequence is CASSIGGNSPLHF. As DNA, the CDR3 is TGTGCCAGTAGTATCGGCGGGAATTCACCCCTCCACTTT. Full variable domain (rest looked up from reference TRBV19 and TRBJ1-6): DGGITQSPKYLFRKEGQNVTLSCEQNLNHDAMYWYRQDPGQGLRLIYYSQIVNDFQKGDIAEGYSVSREKKESFPLTVTSAQKNPTAFYLCASSIGGNSPLHFGNGTRLTVT.

This clone was seen more than once but under ten times. This chain uses TRBV5-5 with TRBJ1-1, with D uncertain. V was clipped by 1 base and J by 7 bases, with 14 bases between them. The V gene's germline CDR1 is SGHKS and CDR2 YYEKEE (reference sequence). The CDR3 extends over 14 amino acids. The CDR3 DNA follows: TGTGCCAGCAGCTTGTCGGGAGCGGCAGGTGAAGCTTTCTTT. This sequence encodes CASSLSGAAGEAFF.

This clone has only one observation. The chain carries TRBV20-1 and TRBJ2-1; no definite D call. CDR3 length equals 14 residues. V lost 3 bases, J lost 0 bases, and 9 bases lay in between. Per the germline V gene, CDR1 is DFQATT and CDR2 is SNEGSKA (reference sequence). The CDR3 region is CSASRLNSYNEQFF. The CDR3 region has the DNA TGCAGTGCTAGTCGGTTAAACTCCTACAATGAGCAGTTCTTC.

This clone was seen a single time. The rearrangement links TRBV6-2 or TRBV6-3 to TRBJ2-7; a possible D gene is TRBD1 (5 bases). This CDR3 contains 16 residues. The V and J ends lost 3 bases and 2 bases respectively, with 17 bases between them. Germline V gives CDR1 MNHEY, CDR2 SVGEGT. This CDR3 reads CASSYWVGQGAYEQYF. Written as DNA, the CDR3 is TGTGCCAGCAGTTATTGGGTCGGGCAGGGCGCCTACGAGCAGTACTTC.

The chain uses TRBV27 and TRBJ1-2; D gene unclear. V lost 6 bases and J 4 bases, leaving 15 bases between the germline ends. CDR1 MNHEY and CDR2 SMNVEV come from the germline V gene (reference sequence). CDR3 length: 14 residues. For the CDR3, the DNA is TGTGCCAGCAGCCGAGCGGCTCCTCGCTATGGCTACACCTTC. This codes for CASSRAAPRYGYTF.

V is TRBV5-1 and J is TRBJ1-6, with TRBD1 matching 7 bases. This CDR3 comprises 16 residues. Trimming took 4 bases from V and 7 from J; bases not matched to a gene: 11. Looked up from germline, CDR1 is SGHRS and CDR2 is YFSETQ. CDR3 nucleotide sequence: TGCGCCAGCAGCGCTACTACAGGGGTAGGAAATTCACCCCTCCACTTT. This sequence encodes CASSATTGVGNSPLHF.

This clone is a singleton in its sample. J is TRBJ2-6 and V is TRBV5-1; 9 positions match TRBD2. The CDR3 consists of 17 residues. Per the germline V gene, CDR1 is SGHRS and CDR2 is YFSETQ. V lost 2 bases to trimming and J lost 4 bases; unmatched junction nucleotides: 7. As DNA, the CDR3 is TGCGCCAGCAGCTTACTAGCGGGCGGGTCGGGGGCCAACGTCCTGACTTTC. The encoded protein is CASSLLAGGSGANVLTF.